This T cell receptor (beta chain) came from a study of blood T cell repertoires in COVID-19. In the study overall: Researchers got acute and convalescent COVID-19 samples from the United States, Italy and Spain. Sample material is recorded as cDNA or gDNA derived from T cells, B-cell-depleted T cells, or PBMCs.

The authors' processing: How many nucleated cells were present was estimated from reference gene primer amplification. Produced via immunoSEQ multiplex PCR; TCRdb's table is partial and in-frame only. V and J calls and clone size are those listed in that table; D and trimming were worked out from the DNA. The sample lists roughly 70,000 clones; around 89% were seen once. V trimming: 2 bases; J trimming: 3 bases; junction bases outside the gene matches: 6. Germline V lookup: CDR1 LNHDA, CDR2 SQIVND (reference sequence). There are 15 residues in the CDR3. The chain couples TRBV19 to TRBJ1-1, with TRBD1 matching 7 bases. This sequence was found in a woman aged 70-85 years with acute or convalescent COVID-19. The sample was peripheral blood. The CDR3 nucleotides are TGTGCCAGTAGTATACGAGGGGGCACGGACACTGAAGCTTTCTTT. Residues: CASSIRGGTDTEAFF.